These 8 T cell receptor beta chains were all obtained from the same sample, sequenced in a study of shared clonotypes between healthy human individuals. Only CD45RO-negative cells positively selected for CCR7 counted as naive CD8 cells, so terminally differentiated effector memory CD45RA+ cells were excluded. The protocol was immunoSEQ multiplex PCR, while the TCRdb copy is restricted to in-frame clones and leaves out a portion. Counted here are some 2.1 million clones, about 95% occurring once; the ten biggest clones make up around 1.1%. Specimen: naive CD8+ T cells sorted from blood. The receptors were sampled from a man younger than 35 in good health.

The chain employs TRBV7-9 and TRBJ1-1; unclear D gene. Germline CDR1 reads SEHNR; CDR2 reads FQNEAQ (reference sequence). Trimming pared 5 bases from V and 11 bases from J, leaving 18 bases between. CDR3 size: 13 residues. CDR3 residues: CASSGSLMPGAFF. In DNA form, the CDR3 reads TGTGCCAGCAGCGGAAGCTTGATGCCTGGGGCTTTCTTT.

This chain links TRBV6-6 with TRBJ2-5, with D possibly matching TRBD1 (6 bases). The CDR3 covers 13 residues. Trimming pared 6 bases from V and 5 bases from J, leaving 13 bases between. The V gene's germline CDR1 is MNHNY and CDR2 SVGAGI (reference sequence). The CDR3 loop is CASRTGSRETQYF. The CDR3 DNA is TGTGCCAGCAGAACAGGGTCGCGGGAGACCCAGTACTTC.

J is TRBJ2-1 and V is TRBV5-6; TRBD2 is a possible D gene (6 bases). V was cut by 0 bases and J by 4 bases, with 11 bases left in between. Germline assignment: CDR1 SGHDT and CDR2 YYEEEE. This CDR3 comprises 15 residues. CDR3 residues: CASSLGAGPYNEQFF. DNA for the CDR3: TGTGCCAGCAGCTTGGGGGCGGGGCCTTACAATGAGCAGTTCTTC.

The chain uses TRBV4-2 and TRBJ2-3; a possible D gene is TRBD2 (6 bases). The CDR3 length is 15 residues. Germline V gives CDR1 LGHNA, CDR2 YNFKEQ. The V end lost 0 bases, the J end lost 6 bases, and 13 bases lay between the germline ends. The CDR3 region is CASSQDWIADDTQYF. As DNA, the CDR3 is TGTGCCAGCAGCCAAGATTGGATAGCGGATGATACGCAGTATTTT.

This chain joins TRBV11-2 and TRBJ2-3; 12 bases are shared with TRBD2. Unmatched junction bases numbered 6, after V lost 0 bases and J lost 5 bases. Germline loops: CDR1 SGHAT, CDR2 FQNNGV. CDR3 size: 17 residues. DNA of the CDR3: TGTGCCAGCAGCTTAGAAGCTAGCGGGAGGGCGGGAGATACGCAGTATTTT. It codes for CASSLEASGRAGDTQYF.

This rearrangement joins TRBV6-1 to TRBJ2-5; TRBD2 matches 8 bases. The CDR3 covers 15 residues. Germline V gene sequence: CDR1 MNHNS, CDR2 SASEGT. After removal of 2 bases from V and 0 bases from J, the junction contained 2 bases not matched to a gene. This CDR3 reads CASSEWTSNQETQYF. CDR3 DNA sequence: TGTGCCAGCAGTGAATGGACTAGCAACCAAGAGACCCAGTACTTC.

The chain combines TRBV13 with TRBJ2-7; 8 bases agree with TRBD2. There are 15 residues in the CDR3. CDR1 is PRHDT and CDR2 is FYEKMQ in the germline V gene (reference sequence). Unmatched junction bases numbered 5, after V lost 4 bases and J lost 0 bases. The CDR3 DNA reads as TGTGCCAGCAGCTCCCCGGCGGGAGGCTCCTACGAGCAGTACTTC. Residues: CASSSPAGGSYEQYF. The variable domain in full, completed from reference TRBV13 and TRBJ2-7, reads AAGVIQSPRHLIKEKRETATLKCYPIPRHDTVYWYQQGPGQDPQFLISFYEKMQSDKGSIPDRFSAQQFSDYHSELNMSSLELGDSALYFCASSSPAGGSYEQYFGPGTRLTVT.

This chain uses TRBV18 with TRBJ2-7; D not certain. The CDR3 has 17 residues. The germline gives CDR1 KGHSH, CDR2 LQKENI. V was shortened by 3 bases and J by 1 base, with 19 bases between the two germline ends. The CDR3 nucleotides read TGTGCCAGCTCACCTTCGGCAAATGAGCTTGGGTCCTACGAGCAGTACTTC. Amino acid sequence: CASSPSANELGSYEQYF.